The 8 T cell receptor beta chains presented below share a single source sample, sequenced in a study of beta chain features in type 1 diabetes. The entirety of the isolated RNA underwent reverse transcription, so expressed TCRB transcripts were sequenced. Sequencing used immunoSEQ multiplex PCR; TCRdb keeps in-frame clones, though not all of them. The sample includes almost 350,000 clones, 6.5% to 10% of them seen just once. The material sequenced was central memory CD4+ T cells from blood. Source of these receptors: a woman aged 18-29 years in good health.

This clone came up a few times. The chain links TRBV29-1 to TRBJ2-7; D may be TRBD2 (7 bases). CDR3 length equals 13 residues. Per germline, CDR1 SQVTM and CDR2 ANQGSEA. V lost 0 bases and J 4 bases, leaving 10 bases between the germline ends. Here the CDR3 reads CSVEEGGRYEQYF. Written as DNA, the CDR3 is TGCAGCGTTGAAGAGGGGGGGCGGTACGAGCAGTACTTC.

The V call is TRBV11-2, the J call TRBJ2-3; TRBD2 agrees at 9 bases. The CDR3 totals 16 residues. Trimming cost V 5 bases and J 0 bases; bases outside gene matches: 6. Germline values: CDR1 SGHAT, CDR2 FQNNGV. CDR3 coding DNA: TGTGCCAGCAGCGTCGGACTAGCGCGTAGCACAGATACGCAGTATTTT. As protein: CASSVGLARSTDTQYF.

The rearrangement links TRBV4-3 to TRBJ2-4; the D gene is possibly TRBD2 (6 bases). The CDR3 runs 22 residues. In germline, CDR1 is LGHNA, CDR2 YSLEER. Trimming cost V 0 bases and J 0 bases, with 27 bases left between them. As DNA, the CDR3 is TGCGCCAGCAGCCAAGATTTCCTAGTGGGAGGCCGTCTTCTCTTAGCCAAAAACATTCAGTACTTC. Translated: CASSQDFLVGGRLLLAKNIQYF.

The V and J genes are TRBV6-5 and TRBJ1-2, with D perhaps TRBD1 (6 bases). Germline assignment: CDR1 MNHEY and CDR2 SVGAGI. The CDR3 length is 12 residues. V dropped 6 bases and J dropped 8 bases, with 13 bases sitting between them. The CDR3, as DNA: TGTGCCAGCAGCCTACAGGGCGGAGGCTACACCTTC. The encoded protein is CASSLQGGGYTF.

This clone appeared a few times. Other DNA sequences in the same sample also yield this CDR3. This chain uses TRBV7-2 with TRBJ2-7; 12 bases fit TRBD1. The CDR3 consists of 15 residues. V was pared by 1 base and J by 4 bases, with 2 bases of the junction left unmatched. Germline values: CDR1 SGHTA, CDR2 FQGNSA. Written as DNA, the CDR3 is TGTGCCAGCAGCTTAGAGGGACAGGGGGCATACGAGCAGTACTTC. Protein sequence: CASSLEGQGAYEQYF.

The rearrangement links TRBV7-2 to TRBJ1-3; D gene uncertain. The CDR3 loop spans 18 amino acids. V was trimmed by 4 bases and J by 2 bases, leaving 21 bases between them. Germline-derived CDR1 and CDR2 are SGHTA and FQGNSA. For the CDR3, the DNA is TGTGCCAGCAGCTCGTTCGGCTTGTATTGGAGGACTGGAAACACCATATATTTT. This codes for CASSSFGLYWRTGNTIYF.

In this sample, this clone turned up a few times. V gene TRBV2 combines with J gene TRBJ2-7, with D maybe TRBD2 (5 bases). The germline V and J ends were trimmed by 7 bases and 6 bases, with 10 bases remaining between them. This CDR3 is built from 11 residues. Germline V gene data show CDR1 as SNHLY and CDR2 as FYNNEI. CDR3 in DNA: TGTGCCAGCACCGGCGGACTCGAGCAGTACTTC. Translation gives CASTGGLEQYF.

The gene calls are TRBV18 and TRBJ2-1; 12 bases are a match to TRBD2. V trimming: 3 bases; J trimming: 7 bases; junction bases outside the gene matches: 4. Germline CDR1 and CDR2: KGHSH and LQKENI. This CDR3 region has 15 residues. CDR3 coding DNA: TGTGCCAGCTCACCGACCGGGACTAGCGGGAATGAGCAGTTCTTC. This encodes CASSPTGTSGNEQFF.